This T cell receptor beta chain originates from a study of CD8+CD57+ T cells in acquired aplastic anemia. TCR beta VDJ and CDR3 profiling used genomic DNA as template. TCRdb recomputed calls from the reads with MiXCR, one row per CDR3 protein. The data show 210,000 or so distinct CDR3 sequences, about half seen once. At least ten counts were recorded for this clonotype. In patients chosen for sequencing, flow cytometry had shown CD8+CD57+ cell expansion. Trimming took off 1 base at V and 4 bases at J, with 13 bases between the two ends. The CDR3 has 15 residues. The germline CDR1 and CDR2 sequences are SGHTA and FQGNSA.

This receptor was taken from a human donor with aplastic anemia. The sequencing sample was made of sorted CD4+, CD8+, or CD8+CD57+ T cells (not recorded which) from PBMCs. The chain is built from TRBV7-2 and TRBJ1-1; D perhaps matches TRBD1 (5 bases). CDR3 bases: TGTGCCAGCAGCTTAGGTTGGGGGAAAGGCACTGAAGCTTTCTTT. It translates to CASSLGWGKGTEAFF.